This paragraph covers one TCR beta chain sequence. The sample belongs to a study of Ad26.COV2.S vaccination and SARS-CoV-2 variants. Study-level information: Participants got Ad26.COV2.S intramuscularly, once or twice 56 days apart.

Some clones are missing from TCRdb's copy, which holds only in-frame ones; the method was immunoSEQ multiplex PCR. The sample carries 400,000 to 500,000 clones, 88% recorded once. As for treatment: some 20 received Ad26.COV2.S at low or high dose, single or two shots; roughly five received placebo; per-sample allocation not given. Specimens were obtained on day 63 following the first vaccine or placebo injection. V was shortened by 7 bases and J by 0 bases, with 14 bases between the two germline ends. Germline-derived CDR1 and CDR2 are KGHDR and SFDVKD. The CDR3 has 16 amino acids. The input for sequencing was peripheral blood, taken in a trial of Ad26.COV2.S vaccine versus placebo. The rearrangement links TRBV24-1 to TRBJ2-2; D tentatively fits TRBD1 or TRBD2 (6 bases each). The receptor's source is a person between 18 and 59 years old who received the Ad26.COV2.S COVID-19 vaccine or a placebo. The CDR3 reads CATSSSGAPNTGELFF. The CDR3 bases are TGTGCCACCAGCAGTTCGGGGGCCCCGAACACCGGGGAGCTGTTTTTT.